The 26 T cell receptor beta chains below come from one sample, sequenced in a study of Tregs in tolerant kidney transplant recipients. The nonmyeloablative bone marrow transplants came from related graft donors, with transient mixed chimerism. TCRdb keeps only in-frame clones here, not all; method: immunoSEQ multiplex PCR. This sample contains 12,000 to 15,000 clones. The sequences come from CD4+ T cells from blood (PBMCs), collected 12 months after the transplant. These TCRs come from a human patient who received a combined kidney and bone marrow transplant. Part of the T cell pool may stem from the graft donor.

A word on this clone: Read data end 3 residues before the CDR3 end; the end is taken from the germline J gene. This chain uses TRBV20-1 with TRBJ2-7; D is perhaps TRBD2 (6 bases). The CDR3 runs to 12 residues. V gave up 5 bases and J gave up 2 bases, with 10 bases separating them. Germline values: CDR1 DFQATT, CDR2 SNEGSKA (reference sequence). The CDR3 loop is CSAGGLTYEQYF. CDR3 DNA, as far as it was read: TGCAGTGCTGGGGGACTGACCTACGAG.

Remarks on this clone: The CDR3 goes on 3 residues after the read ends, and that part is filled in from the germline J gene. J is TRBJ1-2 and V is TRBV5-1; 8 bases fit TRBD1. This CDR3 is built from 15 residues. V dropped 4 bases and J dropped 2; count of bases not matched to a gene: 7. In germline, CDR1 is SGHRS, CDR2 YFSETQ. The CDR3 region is CASSEQDRVNYGYTF. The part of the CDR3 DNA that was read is TGCGCCAGCAGCGAACAGGACAGGGTGAACTATGGC.

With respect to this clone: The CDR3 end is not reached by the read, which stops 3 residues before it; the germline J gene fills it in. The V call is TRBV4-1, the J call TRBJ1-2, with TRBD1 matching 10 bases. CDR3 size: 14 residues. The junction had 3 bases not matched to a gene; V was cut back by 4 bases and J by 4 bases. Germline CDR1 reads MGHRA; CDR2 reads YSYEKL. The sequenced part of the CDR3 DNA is TGCGCCAGCAGCCGCGGGACAGGGGCCTATGGC. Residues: CASSRGTGAYG. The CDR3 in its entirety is CASSRGTGAYGYTF.

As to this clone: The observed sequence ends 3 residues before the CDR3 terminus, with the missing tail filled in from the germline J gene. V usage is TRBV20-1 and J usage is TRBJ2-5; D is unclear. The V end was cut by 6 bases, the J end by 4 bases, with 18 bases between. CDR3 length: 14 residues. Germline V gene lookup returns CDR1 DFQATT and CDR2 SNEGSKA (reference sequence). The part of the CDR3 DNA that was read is TGCAGTGCAACAAAACAAGGCCCGGGAGAGACC. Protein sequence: CSATKQGPGET. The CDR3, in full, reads CSATKQGPGETQYF.

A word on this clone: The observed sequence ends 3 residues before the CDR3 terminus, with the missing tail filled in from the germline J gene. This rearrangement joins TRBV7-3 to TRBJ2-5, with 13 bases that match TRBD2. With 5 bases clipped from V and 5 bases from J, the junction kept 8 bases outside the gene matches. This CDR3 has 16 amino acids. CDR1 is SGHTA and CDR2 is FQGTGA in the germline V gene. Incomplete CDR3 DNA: TGTGCCAGCAGCCAAGGGACTAGCGGGACGGCGGAGACC. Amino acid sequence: CASSQGTSGTAET. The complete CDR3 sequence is CASSQGTSGTAETQYF.

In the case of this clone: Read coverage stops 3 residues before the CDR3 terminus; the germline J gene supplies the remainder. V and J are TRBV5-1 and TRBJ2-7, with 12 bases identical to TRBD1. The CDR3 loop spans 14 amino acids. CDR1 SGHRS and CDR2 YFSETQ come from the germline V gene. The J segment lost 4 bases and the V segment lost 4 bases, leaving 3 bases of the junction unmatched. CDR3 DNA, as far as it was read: TGCGCCAGCAGCCCGGGACAGGGGGCGTACGAG. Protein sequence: CASSPGQGAYE. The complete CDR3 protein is CASSPGQGAYEQYF.

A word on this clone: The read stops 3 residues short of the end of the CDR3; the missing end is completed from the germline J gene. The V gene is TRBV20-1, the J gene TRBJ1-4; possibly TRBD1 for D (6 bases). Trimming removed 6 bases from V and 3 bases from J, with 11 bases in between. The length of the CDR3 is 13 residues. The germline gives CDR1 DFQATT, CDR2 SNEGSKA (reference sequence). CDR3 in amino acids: CSAGGVANEKLFF. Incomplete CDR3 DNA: TGCAGTGCAGGGGGGGTGGCTAATGAAAAA.

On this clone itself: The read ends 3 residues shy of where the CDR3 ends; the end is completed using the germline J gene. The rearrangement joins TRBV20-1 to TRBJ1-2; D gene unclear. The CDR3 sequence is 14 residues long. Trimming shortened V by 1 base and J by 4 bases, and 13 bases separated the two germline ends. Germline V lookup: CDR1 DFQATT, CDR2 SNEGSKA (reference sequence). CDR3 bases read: TGCAGTGCTAGAGTGGTACGACAAGTCTATGGC. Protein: CSARVVRQVYG. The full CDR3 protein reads CSARVVRQVYGYTF.

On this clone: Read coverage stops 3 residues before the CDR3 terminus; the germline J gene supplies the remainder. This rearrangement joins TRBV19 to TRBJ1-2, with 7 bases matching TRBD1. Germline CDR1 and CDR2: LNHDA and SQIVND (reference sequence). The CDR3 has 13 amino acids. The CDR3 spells CASSPDRDGGYTF. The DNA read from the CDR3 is TGTGCCAGTAGTCCCGACAGGGATGGAGGC. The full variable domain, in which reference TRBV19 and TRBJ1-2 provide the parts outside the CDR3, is DGGITQSPKYLFRKEGQNVTLSCEQNLNHDAMYWYRQDPGQGLRLIYYSQIVNDFQKGDIAEGYSVSREKKESFPLTVTSAQKNPTAFYLCASSPDRDGGYTFGSGTRLTVV.

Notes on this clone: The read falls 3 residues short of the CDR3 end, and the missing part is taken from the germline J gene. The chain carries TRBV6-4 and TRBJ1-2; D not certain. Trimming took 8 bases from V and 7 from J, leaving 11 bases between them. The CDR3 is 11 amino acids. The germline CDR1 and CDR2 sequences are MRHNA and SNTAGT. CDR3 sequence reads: CASSEGLGYTF. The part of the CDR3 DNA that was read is TGTGCCAGCTCCGAAGGTCTTGGC.

Incomplete CDR3 DNA: TGCAGCGCCCGGGACTCCTCCTACGAG. Encoded protein: CSARDSSYE. In full, the CDR3 reads CSARDSSYEQYF. The chain links TRBV29-1 to TRBJ2-7; tentative D call: TRBD2 (6 bases). The CDR3 extends 3 residues past the end of the read, so its final part is completed from the germline J gene. The CDR3 has 12 amino acids. With 7 bases removed from V and 0 bases from J, the gap between germline ends came to 10 bases. Germline CDR1 reads SQVTM; CDR2 reads ANQGSEA.

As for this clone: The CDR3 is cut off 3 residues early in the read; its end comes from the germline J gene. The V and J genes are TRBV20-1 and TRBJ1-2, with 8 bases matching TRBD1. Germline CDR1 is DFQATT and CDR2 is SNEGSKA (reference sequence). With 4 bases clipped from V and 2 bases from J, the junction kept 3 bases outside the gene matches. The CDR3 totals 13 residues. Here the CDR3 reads CSATRDRNYGYTF. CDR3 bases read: TGCAGTGCTACCCGGGACAGGAACTATGGC.

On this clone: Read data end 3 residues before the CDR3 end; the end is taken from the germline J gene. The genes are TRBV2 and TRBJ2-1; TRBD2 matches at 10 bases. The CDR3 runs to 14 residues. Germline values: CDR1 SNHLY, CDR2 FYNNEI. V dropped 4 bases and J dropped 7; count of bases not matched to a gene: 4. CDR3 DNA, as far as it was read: TGTGCCAGCAGTGTTCTAGCGGGAGCTAATGAG. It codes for CASSVLAGANE. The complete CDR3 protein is CASSVLAGANEQFF.

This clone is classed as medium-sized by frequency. Partial CDR3 DNA: TGCAGTGCTGGCAGCTGGGGACTAGCGGGAACCAGCTCCTACGAG. It is translated as CSAGSWGLAGTSSYE. The complete CDR3 protein is CSAGSWGLAGTSSYEQYF. The chain couples TRBV20-1 to TRBJ2-7, with 13 nucleotides matching TRBD2. The read gets to within 3 residues of the CDR3 end, and the germline J gene fills in the rest. Germline-derived CDR1 and CDR2 are DFQATT and SNEGSKA (reference sequence). This CDR3 has 18 residues. J was trimmed by 0 bases and V by 5 bases; bases with no gene match: 13.

The CDR3: CASSLGTGYEQYF. CDR3 bases read: TGTGCCAGTAGTCTGGGGACAGGCTACGAG. The chain carries TRBV19 and TRBJ2-7; TRBD1 matches at 8 bases. The read comes to an end 3 residues before the CDR3 does, leaving the germline J gene to fill in the end. Trimming removed 5 bases from V and 3 bases from J; junction bases left unmatched: 3. The CDR3 is made up of 13 amino acids. Per germline, CDR1 LNHDA and CDR2 SQIVND (reference sequence).

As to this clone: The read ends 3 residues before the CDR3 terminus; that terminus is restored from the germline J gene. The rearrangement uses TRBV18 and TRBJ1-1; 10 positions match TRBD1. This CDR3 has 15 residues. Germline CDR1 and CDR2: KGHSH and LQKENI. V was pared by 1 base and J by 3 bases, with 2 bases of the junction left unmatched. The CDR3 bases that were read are TGTGCCAGCTCACCACTGACAGGGGGCTACACTGAA. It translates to CASSPLTGGYTE. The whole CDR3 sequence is CASSPLTGGYTEAFF.

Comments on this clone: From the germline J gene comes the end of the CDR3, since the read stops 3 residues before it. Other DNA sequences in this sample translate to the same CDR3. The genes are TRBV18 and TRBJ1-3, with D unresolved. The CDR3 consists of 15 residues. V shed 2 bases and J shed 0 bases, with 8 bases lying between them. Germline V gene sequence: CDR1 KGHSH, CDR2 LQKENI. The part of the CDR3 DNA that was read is TGTGCCAGCTCACCATTCCAGAGCTCTGGAAACACC. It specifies CASSPFQSSGNT. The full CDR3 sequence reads CASSPFQSSGNTIYF.

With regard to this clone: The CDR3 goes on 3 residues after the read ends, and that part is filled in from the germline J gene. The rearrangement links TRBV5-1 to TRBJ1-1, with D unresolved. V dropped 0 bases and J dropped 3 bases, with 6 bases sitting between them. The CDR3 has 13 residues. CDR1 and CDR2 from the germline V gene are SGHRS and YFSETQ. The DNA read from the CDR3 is TGCGCCAGCAGCTTGGACGGGGACACTGAA. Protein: CASSLDGDTE. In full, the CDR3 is CASSLDGDTEAFF.

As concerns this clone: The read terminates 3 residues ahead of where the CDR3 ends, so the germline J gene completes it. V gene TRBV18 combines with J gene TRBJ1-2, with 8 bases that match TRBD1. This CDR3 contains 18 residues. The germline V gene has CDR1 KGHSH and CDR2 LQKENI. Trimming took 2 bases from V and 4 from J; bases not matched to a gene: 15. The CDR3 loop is CASSPRQGDRGRSYGYTF. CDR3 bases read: TGTGCCAGCTCACCAAGGCAAGGAGACAGGGGACGGAGCTATGGC. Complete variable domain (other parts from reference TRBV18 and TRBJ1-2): NAGVMQNPRHLVRRRGQEARLRCSPMKGHSHVYWYRQLPEEGLKFMVYLQKENIIDESGMPKERFSAEFPKEGPSILRIQQVVRGDSAAYFCASSPRQGDRGRSYGYTFGSGTRLTVV.

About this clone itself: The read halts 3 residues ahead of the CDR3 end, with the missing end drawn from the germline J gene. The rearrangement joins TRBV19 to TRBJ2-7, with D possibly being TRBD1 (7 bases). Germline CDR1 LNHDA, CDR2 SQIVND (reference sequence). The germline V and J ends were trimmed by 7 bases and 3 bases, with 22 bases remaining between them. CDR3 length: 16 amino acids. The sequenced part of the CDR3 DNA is TGTGCCAGTAACCCCTCCGCGGGACAGAACTACTACGAG. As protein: CASNPSAGQNYYE. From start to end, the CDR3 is CASNPSAGQNYYEQYF.

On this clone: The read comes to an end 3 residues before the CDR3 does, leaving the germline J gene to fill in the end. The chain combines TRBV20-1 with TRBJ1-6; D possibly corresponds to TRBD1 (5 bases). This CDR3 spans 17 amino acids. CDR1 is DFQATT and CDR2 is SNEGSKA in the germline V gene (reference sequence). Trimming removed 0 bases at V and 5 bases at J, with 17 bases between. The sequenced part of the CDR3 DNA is TGCAGTGCTAGAGATCTCAAGACCGGGACTGATAATTCACCC. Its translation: CSARDLKTGTDNSP. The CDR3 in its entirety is CSARDLKTGTDNSPLHF.

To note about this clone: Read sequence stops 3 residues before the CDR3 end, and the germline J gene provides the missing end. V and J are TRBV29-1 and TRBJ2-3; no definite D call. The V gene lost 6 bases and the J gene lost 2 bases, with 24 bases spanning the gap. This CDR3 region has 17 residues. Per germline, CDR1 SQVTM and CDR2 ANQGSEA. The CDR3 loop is CSVPGSGNSVLTDTQYF. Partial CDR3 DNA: TGCAGCGTCCCCGGGTCTGGAAACTCCGTACTCACAGATACG.

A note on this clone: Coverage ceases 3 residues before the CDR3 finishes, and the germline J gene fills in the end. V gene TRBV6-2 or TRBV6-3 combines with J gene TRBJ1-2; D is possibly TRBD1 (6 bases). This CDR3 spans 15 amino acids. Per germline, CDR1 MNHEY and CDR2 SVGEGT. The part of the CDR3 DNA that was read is TGTGCCAGCAGTTACTCGGTACAGGGCTCGGGAGGC. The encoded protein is CASSYSVQGSGG. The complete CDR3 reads CASSYSVQGSGGYTF.

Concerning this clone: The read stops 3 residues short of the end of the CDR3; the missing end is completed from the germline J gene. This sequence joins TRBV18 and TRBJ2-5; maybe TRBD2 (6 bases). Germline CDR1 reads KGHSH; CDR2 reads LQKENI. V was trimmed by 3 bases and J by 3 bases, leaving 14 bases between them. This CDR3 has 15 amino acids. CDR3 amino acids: CASSPRGASEETQYF. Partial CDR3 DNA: TGTGCCAGCTCACCCCGCGGGGCAAGCGAAGAGACC.

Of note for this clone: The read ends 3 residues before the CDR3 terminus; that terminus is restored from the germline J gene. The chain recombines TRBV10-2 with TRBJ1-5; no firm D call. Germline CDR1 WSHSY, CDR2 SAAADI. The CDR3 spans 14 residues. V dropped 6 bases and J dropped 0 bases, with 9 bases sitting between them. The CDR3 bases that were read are TGCGCCAGCAGCCCAACAGATAGCAATCAGCCC. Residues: CASSPTDSNQP. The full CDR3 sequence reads CASSPTDSNQPQHF.

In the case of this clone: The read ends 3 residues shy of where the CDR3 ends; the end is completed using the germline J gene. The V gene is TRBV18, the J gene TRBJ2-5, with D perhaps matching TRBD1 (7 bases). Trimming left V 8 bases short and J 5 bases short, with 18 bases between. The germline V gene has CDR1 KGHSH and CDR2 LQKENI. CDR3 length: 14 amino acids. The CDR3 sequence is CASAEGVGGETQYF. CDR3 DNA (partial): TGTGCCAGCGCGGAGGGAGTAGGGGGCGAGACC.